Listed below are T cell receptor beta chains from one sample, sequenced in a study of blood T cell repertoires in COVID-19. TCRdb's copy holds only in-frame clones and misses some; the assay was immunoSEQ multiplex PCR. This table holds over 85,000 clones, 87% found once. The sequenced sample was peripheral blood. The receptors were gathered from a man between 45 and 60 years old with active COVID-19. The CDR3 runs from the conserved cysteine through the conserved F or W. D genes are given only for firm matches. Not all rows give a size; the values are once, few, many and, for expanded clones, a class.

CDR3nt: TGTGCCAGCAGCCAAGGACAGACCTGGAACACTGAAGCTTTCTTT
CDR3aa: CASSQGQTWNTEAFF
d_gene: NA
abundance: NA
v_gene: TRBV11-2
j_gene: TRBJ1-1

CDR3nt: TGTGCCAGCAGTTTAAGACGACAGGGAATAGCCCTAGATATTTATGGCTACACCTTC
CDR3aa: CASSLRRQGIALDIYGYTF
d_gene: TRBD1
abundance: NA
v_gene: TRBV27
j_gene: TRBJ1-2

CDR3nt: TGTGCCAGCAGCCCCTTTCCGGGACTAGCGGACTTC
CDR3aa: CASSPFPGLADF
d_gene: TRBD2
abundance: few
v_gene: TRBV14
j_gene: TRBJ2-7

CDR3nt: TGTGCCAGCAGCCCATGGGACAGAAATTCACCCCTCCACTTT
CDR3aa: CASSPWDRNSPLHF
d_gene: TRBD1
abundance: NA
v_gene: TRBV13
j_gene: TRBJ1-6

CDR3nt: TGCAGCGTGGACGAGGAGGGTTTCCAAGAGACCCAGTACTTC
CDR3aa: CSVDEEGFQETQYF
d_gene: NA
abundance: NA
v_gene: TRBV29-1
j_gene: TRBJ2-5

CDR3nt: TGTGCCAGTAGTATCGAGAGCAGGGCTCTCAAAAACATTCAGTACTTC
CDR3aa: CASSIESRALKNIQYF
d_gene: NA
abundance: once
v_gene: TRBV19
j_gene: TRBJ2-4

CDR3nt: TGCGCCAGCAGCTGGGCAGGGGAAGACACCGGGGAGCTGTTTTTT
CDR3aa: CASSWAGEDTGELFF
d_gene: NA
abundance: NA
v_gene: TRBV5-1
j_gene: TRBJ2-2

CDR3nt: TGTGCCAGCAGCTACAGGGAAGGGAATTCACCCCTCCACTTT
CDR3aa: CASSYREGNSPLHF
d_gene: NA
abundance: NA
v_gene: TRBV7-9
j_gene: TRBJ1-6

CDR3nt: TGTGCCAGCAGTTCAACAGGGTCCACAGATACGCAGTATTTT
CDR3aa: CASSSTGSTDTQYF
d_gene: NA
abundance: NA
v_gene: TRBV7-9
j_gene: TRBJ2-3

CDR3nt: TGCGCCAGCAGCTTGATGGTTGGGGAGGGGGAGACCCAGTACTTC
CDR3aa: CASSLMVGEGETQYF
d_gene: TRBD2
abundance: NA
v_gene: TRBV5-1
j_gene: TRBJ2-5

CDR3nt: TGTGCCAGCAGCCCAGGGGGAATCTATGGCTACACCTTC
CDR3aa: CASSPGGIYGYTF
d_gene: TRBD1
abundance: NA
v_gene: TRBV7-2
j_gene: TRBJ1-2

CDR3nt: TGCGCCAGCAGCGGGCAGGGGGCGACGCAAGAGACCCAGTACTTC
CDR3aa: CASSGQGATQETQYF
d_gene: TRBD1
abundance: NA
v_gene: TRBV5-1
j_gene: TRBJ2-5

CDR3nt: TGTGCCAGCACCAAACTAGCGGCATACAATGAGCAGTTCTTC
CDR3aa: CASTKLAAYNEQFF
d_gene: TRBD2
abundance: NA
v_gene: TRBV27
j_gene: TRBJ2-1

CDR3nt: TGTGCCAGCAGCATGTCACAGGGTGGGTCCGGGGAGCTGTTTTTT
CDR3aa: CASSMSQGGSGELFF
d_gene: NA
abundance: NA
v_gene: TRBV27
j_gene: TRBJ2-2

CDR3nt: TGTGCCAGTAGTATTGGAGGGGGCGTTGGCTACACCTTC
CDR3aa: CASSIGGGVGYTF
d_gene: TRBD1
abundance: few
v_gene: TRBV19
j_gene: TRBJ1-2

CDR3nt: TGCAGCGTTGAAGGGCTCGCCAAGACCCAGTACTTC
CDR3aa: CSVEGLAKTQYF
d_gene: NA
abundance: NA
v_gene: TRBV29-1
j_gene: TRBJ2-5

CDR3nt: TGTGCCAGCGCGGGGGGGGCAGATACGCAGTATTTT
CDR3aa: CASAGGADTQYF
d_gene: TRBD2
abundance: NA
v_gene: TRBV6-4
j_gene: TRBJ2-3

CDR3nt: TGTGCCAGCAGCTTAGGTGGAGTCGGAAACACCATATATTTT
CDR3aa: CASSLGGVGNTIYF
d_gene: NA
abundance: NA
v_gene: TRBV7-2
j_gene: TRBJ1-3

CDR3nt: TGTGCCAGCAGCTTAGCGCAGACGGGGGCCGGGGAGCTGTTTTTT
CDR3aa: CASSLAQTGAGELFF
d_gene: NA
abundance: NA
v_gene: TRBV11-1
j_gene: TRBJ2-2

CDR3nt: TGTGCCAGCAGCGAGGTGCTAGGAACCAACTATGGCTACACCTTC
CDR3aa: CASSEVLGTNYGYTF
d_gene: NA
abundance: NA
v_gene: TRBV5-4
j_gene: TRBJ1-2

CDR3nt: TGTGCCAGCAGCTTAACCGGGACAGCATCCTACGAGCAGTACTTC
CDR3aa: CASSLTGTASYEQYF
d_gene: TRBD1
abundance: few
v_gene: TRBV7-2
j_gene: TRBJ2-7

CDR3nt: TGTGCCAGTAGTATAGGGACAGGGAGAGCAGAGACCCAGTACTTC
CDR3aa: CASSIGTGRAETQYF
d_gene: TRBD1
abundance: NA
v_gene: TRBV19
j_gene: TRBJ2-5

CDR3nt: TGTGCCAGCAGCCTTCCGACTAGCGGGGGAAACACCGGGGAGCTGTTTTTT
CDR3aa: CASSLPTSGGNTGELFF
d_gene: TRBD2
abundance: NA
v_gene: TRBV14
j_gene: TRBJ2-2

CDR3nt: TGTGCCAGCAGTCAACAGGGAGGGACTGAAGCTTTCTTT
CDR3aa: CASSQQGGTEAFF
d_gene: NA
abundance: NA
v_gene: TRBV2
j_gene: TRBJ1-1

CDR3nt: TGTGCCAGCAGCCAGGGGACAGGGCCTTTCCATGGCTACACCTTC
CDR3aa: CASSQGTGPFHGYTF
d_gene: TRBD1
abundance: once
v_gene: TRBV3-1/TRBV3-2
j_gene: TRBJ1-2

CDR3nt: TGTGCCAGCAGCCCGCGAGTGGGCAATCAGCCCCAGCATTTT
CDR3aa: CASSPRVGNQPQHF
d_gene: NA
abundance: NA
v_gene: TRBV7-2
j_gene: TRBJ1-5

CDR3nt: TGTGCCAGCAGTGTAGACCGCGCGGCCGGGGAGCTGTTTTTT
CDR3aa: CASSVDRAAGELFF
d_gene: NA
abundance: NA
v_gene: TRBV2
j_gene: TRBJ2-2

CDR3nt: TGTGCCAGCAGCCCCGGGGGGGCAGGGATGGAAAAACTGTTTTTT
CDR3aa: CASSPGGAGMEKLFF
d_gene: NA
abundance: NA
v_gene: TRBV7-7
j_gene: TRBJ1-4

CDR3nt: TGCGCCAGCAGCCAAGCCGCTCCGGGACTCCGTCGGGACAATGAGCAGTTCTTC
CDR3aa: CASSQAAPGLRRDNEQFF
d_gene: NA
abundance: NA
v_gene: TRBV4-1
j_gene: TRBJ2-1

CDR3nt: TGTGCCAGCAAACTTGACAGGGCACCCTACGAGCAGTACTTC
CDR3aa: CASKLDRAPYEQYF
d_gene: TRBD1
abundance: NA
v_gene: TRBV6-5
j_gene: TRBJ2-7

CDR3nt: TGTGCCAGCAGCCGAGTGACTGGGGCGAACGCTGAAGCTTTCTTT
CDR3aa: CASSRVTGANAEAFF
d_gene: NA
abundance: NA
v_gene: TRBV7-9
j_gene: TRBJ1-1

CDR3nt: TGTGCCAGCAGCCAACCCTCCGGGACTAGCGGGAACATTCAGTACTTC
CDR3aa: CASSQPSGTSGNIQYF
d_gene: TRBD2
abundance: NA
v_gene: TRBV3-1/TRBV3-2
j_gene: TRBJ2-4

CDR3nt: TGTGCCAGCACACCCCAGGCCGTTGGAGGGAACGCCGGGGAGCTGTTTTTT
CDR3aa: CASTPQAVGGNAGELFF
d_gene: NA
abundance: few
v_gene: TRBV5-4
j_gene: TRBJ2-2

CDR3nt: TGTGCCAGCAGCCCTTCGACTAGCGGGGGGGCAGAGACCCAGTACTTC
CDR3aa: CASSPSTSGGAETQYF
d_gene: TRBD2
abundance: once
v_gene: TRBV7-2
j_gene: TRBJ2-5

CDR3nt: TGCAGCGTTTTACAGCTCTCTGGAAACACCATATATTTT
CDR3aa: CSVLQLSGNTIYF
d_gene: NA
abundance: NA
v_gene: TRBV29-1
j_gene: TRBJ1-3

CDR3nt: TGTGCCAGCAGTGAATGGACAGCGAGCTCCTACGAGCAGTACTTC
CDR3aa: CASSEWTASSYEQYF
d_gene: NA
abundance: NA
v_gene: TRBV6-1
j_gene: TRBJ2-7

CDR3nt: TGCAGCGTTGTTAAAGGGGGTGGCACTGAAGCTTTCTTT
CDR3aa: CSVVKGGGTEAFF
d_gene: NA
abundance: NA
v_gene: TRBV29-1
j_gene: TRBJ1-1

CDR3nt: TGTGCCAGCAGTAGCGACGACTATGGCTACACCTTC
CDR3aa: CASSSDDYGYTF
d_gene: NA
abundance: NA
v_gene: TRBV2
j_gene: TRBJ1-2

CDR3nt: TGTGCCAGCAGGGAACAGGGGGCGAACTTCAATGAGCAGTTCTTC
CDR3aa: CASREQGANFNEQFF
d_gene: TRBD1
abundance: NA
v_gene: TRBV6-4
j_gene: TRBJ2-1

CDR3nt: TGCGCCAGCAGCCAAAGGGAGAAAGATACGCAGTATTTT
CDR3aa: CASSQREKDTQYF
d_gene: NA
abundance: NA
v_gene: TRBV4-3
j_gene: TRBJ2-3

CDR3nt: TGTGCCAGCAGTTTCCGGGGGGGCTCTGGGGCCAACGTCCTGACTTTC
CDR3aa: CASSFRGGSGANVLTF
d_gene: TRBD2
abundance: NA
v_gene: TRBV27
j_gene: TRBJ2-6

CDR3nt: TGTGCCAGCAGCCGGGTTCGGCTTGAGGAGTACTTC
CDR3aa: CASSRVRLEEYF
d_gene: NA
abundance: NA
v_gene: TRBV7-2
j_gene: TRBJ2-7

CDR3nt: TGTGCCAGCGGGGAAATCAGGGGGCGCCCCGGTGAGCAGTTCTTC
CDR3aa: CASGEIRGRPGEQFF
d_gene: TRBD1
abundance: once
v_gene: TRBV27
j_gene: TRBJ2-1

CDR3nt: TGTGCCAGCAGCTTACATCTCTCTGGGGCCAACGTCCTGACTTTC
CDR3aa: CASSLHLSGANVLTF
d_gene: NA
abundance: NA
v_gene: TRBV5-5
j_gene: TRBJ2-6

CDR3nt: TGCAGTGCTAGTAGGGGCCCGGAAAAACTGTTTTTT
CDR3aa: CSASRGPEKLFF
d_gene: NA
abundance: NA
v_gene: TRBV20-1
j_gene: TRBJ1-4

CDR3nt: TGCGCCAGCACCTATGATGGCAATCAGCCCCAGCATTTT
CDR3aa: CASTYDGNQPQHF
d_gene: NA
abundance: NA
v_gene: TRBV5-1
j_gene: TRBJ1-5

CDR3nt: TGTGCCAGCAGCGGGGCGCTATTGGATTCACCCCTCCACTTT
CDR3aa: CASSGALLDSPLHF
d_gene: NA
abundance: once
v_gene: TRBV5-5
j_gene: TRBJ1-6

CDR3nt: TGTGCCAGCACCCCGGGACAGGGTCAACCCCAGCATTTT
CDR3aa: CASTPGQGQPQHF
d_gene: TRBD1
abundance: NA
v_gene: TRBV27
j_gene: TRBJ1-5

CDR3nt: TGTGCCAGCAGCCAGTGGTGGGCTGAGCAGTTCTTC
CDR3aa: CASSQWWAEQFF
d_gene: NA
abundance: NA
v_gene: TRBV3-1/TRBV3-2
j_gene: TRBJ2-1

CDR3nt: TGTGCCAGCGCAATTCCGGGACAAGGGTGGGGCTACACCTTC
CDR3aa: CASAIPGQGWGYTF
d_gene: NA
abundance: NA
v_gene: TRBV5-6
j_gene: TRBJ1-2

CDR3nt: TGCGCCAGCAGCCAAGAGCGGGCTAGCGGGGCCCACAATGAGCAGTTCTTC
CDR3aa: CASSQERASGAHNEQFF
d_gene: TRBD2
abundance: NA
v_gene: TRBV4-1
j_gene: TRBJ2-1

CDR3nt: TGTGCCCAAGGGGGAGCCTCTAGGAATTCACCCCTCCACTTT
CDR3aa: CAQGGASRNSPLHF
d_gene: NA
abundance: NA
v_gene: TRBV30
j_gene: TRBJ1-6

CDR3nt: TGTGCCAGCAGTACGGGGGGCCCGACAGATACGCAGTATTTT
CDR3aa: CASSTGGPTDTQYF
d_gene: NA
abundance: NA
v_gene: TRBV28
j_gene: TRBJ2-3

CDR3nt: TGTGCCACCAGTGACGTTGGACAGACCCAGGGGCAGTACTTC
CDR3aa: CATSDVGQTQGQYF
d_gene: NA
abundance: few
v_gene: TRBV24-1
j_gene: TRBJ2-7

CDR3nt: TGTGCCTGGAGCCACAGTGGGCACCCATCAGCTTTCTTT
CDR3aa: CAWSHSGHPSAFF
d_gene: NA
abundance: NA
v_gene: TRBV30
j_gene: TRBJ1-1

CDR3nt: TGCGCCAGCAGTCTACAGGGTACTGGAAACACCATATATTTT
CDR3aa: CASSLQGTGNTIYF
d_gene: NA
abundance: NA
v_gene: TRBV4-1
j_gene: TRBJ1-3